Shown below are 11 T cell receptor delta chains from a single sample sequenced in a study of Vδ1+ human thymocytes. The template was reverse-transcribed extracted RNA. Multiplex PCR used pooled V-gene forward primers and a constant-region reverse primer to amplify CDR3s. TCRdb reprocessed the multiplex PCR reads through CATT. The repertoire holds about 50,000 delta-chain clones, with over 12% as singletons. What these receptors recognize is not known. The study, taken as a whole, reports: Thymic TRG and TRD repertoires appeared highly polyclonal.

Sequencing used Vdelta1+ gamma-delta thymocytes from the thymus. The sample's subset: FACS-sorted CD3+ TCRalphabeta- TCRVdelta1+ TCRVdelta2- thymocytes. The receptors originated from a girl less than two years old who had congenital heart surgery.

This sequence joins TRDV1 and TRDJ1, with 10 bases aligning to TRDD3. J gave up 1 base and V 0 bases, and 17 bases lay outside the gene matches. Germline CDR1 and CDR2: TSWWSYY and QGS. This CDR3 comprises 21 residues. The CDR3 protein is CALGELWLTGGSWPPTDKLIF. DNA of the CDR3: TGTGCTCTTGGGGAACTCTGGCTTACTGGGGGATCCTGGCCCCCCACCGATAAACTCATCTTT.

The chain uses TRDV1 and TRDJ1, with 13 bases that match TRDD3. The CDR3 has 20 residues. J lost 3 bases, V lost 0 bases, and 13 bases had no gene match. Germline V CDR1 and CDR2: TSWWSYY, QGS. This chain's CDR3 is CALGELLPLLGDTYADKLIF. Written as DNA, the CDR3 is TGTGCTCTTGGGGAACTTCTTCCACTACTGGGGGATACGTACGCCGATAAACTCATCTTT.

The J gene is TRDJ1, the V gene TRDV1, with 12 bases matching TRDD3. The germline CDR1 and CDR2 sequences are TSWWSYY and QGS. The CDR3 extends over 21 amino acids. V trimming: 4 bases; J trimming: 8 bases; junction bases outside the gene matches: 26. CDR3 in amino acids: CALGAPGLLLGYLGDTSKLIF. CDR3 sequence (DNA): TGTGCTCTTGGGGCCCCCGGCCTCCTCCTAGGGTACCTGGGGGATACGTCGAAACTCATCTTT.

There are a few counts of this clone. J is TRDJ1 and V is TRDV1; perhaps TRDD3 as D (6 bases). Germline V gives CDR1 TSWWSYY, CDR2 QGS. The CDR3 is 19 amino acids. The V gene lost 2 bases and the J gene lost 0 bases, with 22 bases spanning the gap. CDR3 bases: TGTGCTCTTGGGGAAAGTCGACCTGACTACTGGGAGTACACCGATAAACTCATCTTT. It codes for CALGESRPDYWEYTDKLIF.

The V and J genes are TRDV1 and TRDJ1; 11 bases fit TRDD3. Trimming removed 4 bases from V and 0 bases from J; junction bases left unmatched: 16. The length of the CDR3 is 20 residues. CDR1 TSWWSYY and CDR2 QGS come from the germline V gene. The CDR3 nucleotides are TGTGCTCTTGGGGGAGCTGGGGAACTGGGGGATATAATTTACACCGATAAACTCATCTTT. Amino acid sequence: CALGGAGELGDIIYTDKLIF.

This clone has just a few counts. The V call is TRDV1, the J call TRDJ1; TRDD3 agrees at 11 bases. Germline V gene sequence: CDR1 TSWWSYY, CDR2 QGS. V was clipped by 2 bases and J by 0 bases; unmatched bases: 8. The CDR3 runs 18 residues. For the CDR3, the DNA is TGTGCTCTTGGGGAAATAAATGGGGGATACGCGTACACCGATAAACTCATCTTT. It translates to CALGEINGGYAYTDKLIF.

A few counts support this clone. V and J are TRDV1 and TRDJ1; 9 nucleotides match TRDD3. The CDR3 extends over 19 amino acids. Germline V gene sequence: CDR1 TSWWSYY, CDR2 QGS. Trimming at V came to 3 bases and at J to 3 bases, leaving 17 bases not matched to a gene. CDR3 coding DNA: TGTGCTCTTGGGGAGCCGGAGTCCTCGTACTGGGGGACCCCCGATAAACTCATCTTT. It translates to CALGEPESSYWGTPDKLIF.

This clone came up a few times. The V call is TRDV1, the J call TRDJ1, with TRDD3 as a possible D gene (6 bases). CDR1 and CDR2 (germline): TSWWSYY, QGS. V was shortened by 2 bases and J by 0 bases, with 31 bases between the two germline ends. This CDR3 is built from 22 residues. As DNA, the CDR3 is TGTGCTCTTGGGGAAGGTGACGGAAGCACTGGGTGCTCACGCCTGTACACCGATAAACTCATCTTT. Translated, it gives CALGEGDGSTGCSRLYTDKLIF.

V gene TRDV1 combines with J gene TRDJ1, with TRDD3 matching 7 bases. Germline values: CDR1 TSWWSYY, CDR2 QGS. J lost 4 bases, V lost 4 bases, and 9 bases had no gene match. This CDR3 comprises 15 residues. The CDR3, as DNA: TGTGCTCTTGGGGCACAGTACTGGATACGCGATAAACTCATCTTT. Translating it yields CALGAQYWIRDKLIF.

This chain uses TRDV1 with TRDJ1; D gene unclear. Looked up from germline, CDR1 is TSWWSYY and CDR2 is QGS. The V and J ends lost 3 bases and 0 bases respectively, with 14 bases between them. The CDR3 is made up of 16 amino acids. The DNA for the CDR3 is TGTGCTCTTGGGGACCAGGGTTACCAGTACACCGATAAACTCATCTTT. It is translated as CALGDQGYQYTDKLIF.

The genes are TRDV1 and TRDJ1; D call uncertain. Germline V CDR1 and CDR2: TSWWSYY, QGS. The CDR3 contains 16 residues. V lost 2 bases to trimming and J lost 0 bases, with 13 bases between them. The CDR3 DNA follows: TGTGCTCTTGGGGAAGGCTCTGTTCTGTACACCGATAAACTCATCTTT. Translating gives CALGEGSVLYTDKLIF.